This T cell receptor beta chain was obtained from a study of Ad26.COV2.S vaccination and SARS-CoV-2 variants. Treatment here: approximately 18 received Ad26.COV2.S at low or high dose, single or two shots; several received placebo; per-sample allocation not given. Day 63 following the first vaccine or placebo injection was when the samples were taken. The germline V gene has CDR1 SGHDT and CDR2 YYEEEE. The CDR3 totals 16 residues. The V end lost 2 bases, the J end lost 0 bases, and 14 bases lay between the germline ends. TCRdb's table, derived via immunoSEQ multiplex PCR, lists solely in-frame clones and lacks some. The data show 440,000 or so clones, 90% seen once.

The chain carries TRBV5-6 and TRBJ1-2, with D unresolved. This receptor was identified in a person aged 18-60 years who received the Ad26.COV2.S COVID-19 vaccine or a placebo. The specimen was peripheral blood, collected in a trial of Ad26.COV2.S vaccine versus placebo. This CDR3 is CASSFIRTSPNYGYTF. The DNA for the CDR3 is TGTGCCAGCAGCTTTATTAGGACTTCACCTAACTATGGCTACACCTTC.